These 16 T cell receptor beta chains came from one sample sequenced in a study of blood T cells in healthy people across ages. It was with a sample-barcoded 5' primer and a J-beta primer mix that a second PCR of about 7 to 12 cycles was run. TCRdb processed the 5' RACE reads anew with MiXCR; each CDR3 protein has one entry. The sample consists of 790,000 or so distinct CDR3 sequences, roughly 50% of them appearing once. The specimen was blood. Receptors originate from a man aged 35-49 years in good health.

The rearrangement links TRBV12-3 or TRBV12-4 to TRBJ2-7; 7 positions agree with TRBD2. The J call may be incorrect, as the DNA end agrees better with TRBJ2-5. The length of the CDR3 is 15 residues. In nucleotides, the CDR3 is TGTGCCAGCAGTCCTAGCGGCCGAGGGTCAGAGACCCAGTACTTC. As protein: CASSPSGRGSETQYF.

The chain recombines TRBV24-1 with TRBJ1-2; D is ambiguous. Germline loops: CDR1 KGHDR, CDR2 SFDVKD. The CDR3 runs to 13 residues. The V and J ends lost 1 base and 8 bases respectively, with 10 bases between them. CDR3 in DNA: TGTGCCACCAGTGATTTATGGGAGCGCGGCTACACCTTC. Translation gives CATSDLWERGYTF.

This chain connects TRBV18 to TRBJ2-5; 11 bases are a match to TRBD2. From germline, CDR1 is KGHSH and CDR2 LQKENI. This CDR3 comprises 16 residues. The junction had 7 bases not matched to a gene; V was cut back by 3 bases and J by 4 bases. The DNA of the CDR3 is TGTGCCAGCTCACCTAGGACTAGCGGGCTTGGAGAGACCCAGTACTTC. This encodes CASSPRTSGLGETQYF.

This clonotype was detected a few times. The V and J genes are TRBV20-1 and TRBJ1-2, with 9 bases lining up with TRBD1. The CDR3 covers 14 residues. The V and J ends lost 5 bases and 2 bases, in that order; junction bases with no gene match: 6. Germline CDR1 is DFQATT and CDR2 is SNEGSKA (reference sequence). The CDR3, as DNA: TGCAGTGCTTGGGGGACAGGGCAGAACTATGGCTACACCTTC. It yields the protein CSAWGTGQNYGYTF.

The J gene is TRBJ2-4, the V gene TRBV12-3 or TRBV12-4; TRBD1 is a possible D gene (5 bases). Deletions cut 4 bases from V and 0 bases from J, with 13 bases between. The CDR3 covers 16 residues. This chain's CDR3 is CASSWSNTGAKNIQYF. The CDR3 DNA sequence: TGTGCCAGCAGTTGGTCAAACACAGGAGCCAAAAACATTCAGTACTTC.

In its sample, this clonotype was seen a few times. The chain has TRBV28 and TRBJ2-7, with TRBD2 matching 7 bases. CDR3 length equals 14 residues. The V segment lost 7 bases and the J segment 1 base; nucleotides outside the gene matches: 7. From germline, CDR1 is MDHEN and CDR2 SYDVKM. The CDR3 coding sequence is TGTGCCAGCACTCCTAGCGGTGTGTCCTACGAGCAGTACTTC. Translated, it gives CASTPSGVSYEQYF.

This clonotype has just one count. The chain employs TRBV7-9 and TRBJ2-7; 9 bases are a match to TRBD1. V lost 2 bases to trimming and J lost 6 bases; unmatched junction nucleotides: 8. There are 15 residues in the CDR3. Per the germline V gene, CDR1 is SEHNR and CDR2 is FQNEAQ (reference sequence). CDR3 sequence: CASSLPGTGFFEQYF. CDR3 DNA: TGTGCCAGCAGCTTACCCGGGACAGGGTTTTTCGAGCAGTACTTC.

The gene calls are TRBV12-3 or TRBV12-4 and TRBJ1-4, with D uncertain. The CDR3 contains 12 residues. With 5 bases removed from V and 8 bases from J, the gap between germline ends came to 9 bases. DNA of the CDR3: TGTGCCAGCAGTCACTACAGAGAAAAACTGTTTTTT. Translation: CASSHYREKLFF.

The V gene is TRBV7-3, the J gene TRBJ2-1, with D tentatively TRBD2 (6 bases). CDR1 is SGHTA and CDR2 is FQGTGA in the germline V gene. V lost 4 bases, J lost 6 bases, and 10 bases lay in between. The CDR3 is made up of 13 amino acids. CDR3 residues: CASSSSAVNEQFF. DNA of the CDR3: TGTGCCAGCAGCTCTAGCGCCGTCAATGAGCAGTTCTTC.

CDR3 residues: CSASPLSAGGTDTQYF. The CDR3 nucleotides are TGCAGTGCTAGCCCCCTCTCGGCGGGCGGCACAGATACGCAGTATTTT. The chain has TRBV20-1 and TRBJ2-3, with D maybe TRBD2 (5 bases). This CDR3 is 16 amino acids long. Trimming took 3 bases from V and 1 from J, leaving 17 bases between them. Germline CDR1 DFQATT, CDR2 SNEGSKA (reference sequence).

V gene TRBV27 combines with J gene TRBJ2-4; D possibly uses TRBD1 or TRBD2 (6 bases each). The CDR3 loop spans 16 amino acids. Deletions cut 7 bases from V and 13 bases from J, with 29 bases between. The germline V gene encodes CDR1 MNHEY and CDR2 SMNVEV (reference sequence). The CDR3 nucleotides read TGTGCCAGCAAACCCATGTGGGGGGCAGCCACTTGGGAGCAGTACTTC. Its protein is CASKPMWGAATWEQYF.

This clonotype turned up a few times. V gene TRBV27 combines with J gene TRBJ1-4; D call uncertain. Trimming pared 2 bases from V and 0 bases from J, leaving 13 bases between. Germline CDR1 is MNHEY and CDR2 is SMNVEV (reference sequence). The CDR3 runs 17 residues. The CDR3, as DNA: TGTGCCAGCAGTTTAAGCAGGTGGACCTCAACTAATGAAAAACTGTTTTTT. This translates into CASSLSRWTSTNEKLFF.

This clonotype was seen a handful of times. This rearrangement joins TRBV30 to TRBJ1-2; the match to TRBD1 covers 8 bases. The ends lost 4 bases at V and 5 bases at J; junction bases unmatched: 6. Germline CDR1 is GTSNPN and CDR2 is SVGIG (reference sequence). The CDR3 extends over 13 amino acids. The CDR3 DNA follows: TGTGCCTGGACAGGGGGCGAAGGTTATGGCTACACCTTC. It yields the protein CAWTGGEGYGYTF.

This clonotype was recorded at least ten times. The chain is built from TRBV29-1 and TRBJ2-7; D not certain. Trimming stripped 3 bases from V and 5 bases from J, with 11 bases between. Germline lookup yields CDR1 SQVTM and CDR2 ANQGSEA. CDR3 size: 12 residues. CDR3 loop: CSVESGFHEQYF. CDR3 sequence (DNA): TGCAGCGTTGAGAGTGGTTTCCACGAGCAGTACTTC.

This clonotype appeared many times. V gene TRBV28 combines with J gene TRBJ2-7; D is unresolved. The V end lost 8 bases, the J end lost 1 base, and 3 bases lay between the germline ends. The CDR3 sequence is 10 residues long. Germline loops: CDR1 MDHEN, CDR2 SYDVKM. CDR3 coding DNA: TGTGCCAGCGGATCCTACGAGCAGTACTTC. Its protein is CASGSYEQYF.

The chain uses TRBV2 and TRBJ2-2; 7 bases match TRBD1. Losses at the gene ends were 7 bases for V and 3 bases for J; bases not matched to a gene: 8. This CDR3 region has 15 residues. Germline loops: CDR1 SNHLY, CDR2 FYNNEI. This chain's CDR3 is CASNDRDRDTGELFF. The CDR3 DNA follows: TGTGCCAGCAACGACAGGGATCGGGACACCGGGGAGCTGTTTTTT.